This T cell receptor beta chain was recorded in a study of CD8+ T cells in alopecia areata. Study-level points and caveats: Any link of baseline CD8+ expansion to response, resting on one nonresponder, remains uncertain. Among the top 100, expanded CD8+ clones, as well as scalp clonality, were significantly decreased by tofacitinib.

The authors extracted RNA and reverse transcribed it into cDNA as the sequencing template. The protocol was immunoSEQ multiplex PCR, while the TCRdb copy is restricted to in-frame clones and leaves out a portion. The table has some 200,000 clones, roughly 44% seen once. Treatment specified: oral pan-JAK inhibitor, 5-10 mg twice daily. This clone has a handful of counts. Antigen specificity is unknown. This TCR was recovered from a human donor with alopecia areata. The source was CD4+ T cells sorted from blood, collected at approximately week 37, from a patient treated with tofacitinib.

The CDR3 loop is CASSSPLAGGTGELFF. CDR3 in DNA: TGTGCCAGCAGCTCCCCACTAGCGGGAGGAACCGGGGAGCTGTTTTTT. This chain links TRBV5-4 with TRBJ2-2; 12 bases map to TRBD2. Trimming removed 3 bases from V and 5 bases from J; junction bases left unmatched: 5. The CDR3 covers 16 residues. Germline CDR1 SGHNT, CDR2 YYREEE (reference sequence).